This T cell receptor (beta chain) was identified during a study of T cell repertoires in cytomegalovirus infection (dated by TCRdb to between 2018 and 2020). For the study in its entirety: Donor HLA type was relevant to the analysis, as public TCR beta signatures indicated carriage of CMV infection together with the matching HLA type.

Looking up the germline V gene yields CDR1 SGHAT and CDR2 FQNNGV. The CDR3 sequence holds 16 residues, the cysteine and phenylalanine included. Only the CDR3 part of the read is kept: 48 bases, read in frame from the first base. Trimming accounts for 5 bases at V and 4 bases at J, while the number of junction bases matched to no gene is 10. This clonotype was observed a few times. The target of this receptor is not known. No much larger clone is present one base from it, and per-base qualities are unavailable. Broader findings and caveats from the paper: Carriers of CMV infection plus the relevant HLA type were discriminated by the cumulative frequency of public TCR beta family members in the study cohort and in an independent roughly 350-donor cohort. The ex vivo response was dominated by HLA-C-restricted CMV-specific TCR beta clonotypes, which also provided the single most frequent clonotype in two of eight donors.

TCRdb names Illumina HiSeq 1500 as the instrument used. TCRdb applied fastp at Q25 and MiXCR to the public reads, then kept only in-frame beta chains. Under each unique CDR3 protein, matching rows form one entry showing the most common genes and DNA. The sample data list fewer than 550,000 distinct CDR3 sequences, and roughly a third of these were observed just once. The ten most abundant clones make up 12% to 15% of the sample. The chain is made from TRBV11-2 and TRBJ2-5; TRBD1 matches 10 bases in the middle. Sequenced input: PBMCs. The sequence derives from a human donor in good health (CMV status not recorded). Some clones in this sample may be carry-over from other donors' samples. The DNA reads TGTGCCAGCAGCCCCAGCATCGGGACAGGGGCAGAGACCCAGTACTTC. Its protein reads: CASSPSIGTGAETQYF.